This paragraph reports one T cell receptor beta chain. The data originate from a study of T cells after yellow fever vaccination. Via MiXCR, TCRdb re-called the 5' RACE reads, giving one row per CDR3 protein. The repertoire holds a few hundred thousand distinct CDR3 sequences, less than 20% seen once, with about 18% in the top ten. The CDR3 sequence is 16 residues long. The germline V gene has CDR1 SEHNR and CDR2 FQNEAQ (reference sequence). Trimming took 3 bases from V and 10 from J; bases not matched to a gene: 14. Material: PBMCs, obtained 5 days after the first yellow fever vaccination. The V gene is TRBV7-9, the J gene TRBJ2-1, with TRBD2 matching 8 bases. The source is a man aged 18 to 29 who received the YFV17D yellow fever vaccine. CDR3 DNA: TGTGCCAGCAGCTTCCCGAGCGGGGGCCGGCCGTTCGAGCAGTTCTTC. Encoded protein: CASSFPSGGRPFEQFF.